This T cell receptor beta chain is from a study of cytomegalovirus exposure and HLA in healthy donors. Study results and limitations: That first-cohort TCR clusters tended to co-occur in the approximately 110 validation repertoires was found in a later analysis. Reported results showed that the classifier diagnosed cytomegalovirus status with high specificity and sensitivity. Generally TCR sequences proved uncommon, though certain public TCRs appeared in numerous donors.

The donors were part of the validation cohort of 120 subjects. That cohort was separate from the first cohort, which comprised some 670 subjects. In the case of this clone: Antigen unknown.

Using immunoSEQ multiplex PCR, the repertoire was profiled, and TCRdb retains in-frame clones only, with some absent. In the table there are roughly 100,000 clones, 85% to 95% of which are singletons. Germline trimming cut 2 bases from V and 2 bases from J; bases unmatched to any gene: 10. This CDR3 region has 17 residues. Germline CDR1 reads SGHVS; CDR2 reads FQNEAQ. The TCR sequence derives from a woman between 18 and 30 years old in good health and CMV-seronegative. Sequenced material: PBMCs. J is TRBJ2-7 and V is TRBV7-8, with 9 bases matching TRBD1. CDR3 sequence reads: CASSLRSGQGSTYEQYF. The DNA of the CDR3 is TGTGCCAGCAGCTTACGTTCGGGACAGGGATCCACCTACGAGCAGTACTTC.